The text below deals with one T cell receptor (beta chain). What it recognizes is unknown. Template was genomic DNA; TCR beta CDR3 amplified in two multiplex PCR rounds. The first round of PCR was done with primers that matched each TRBV and TRBJ gene. MiXCR was run by TCRdb on the multiplex PCR reads, yielding one entry per CDR3 protein. This table has 24,000 or so distinct CDR3 sequences, about 40% appearing once. Trimming took 4 bases from V and 1 from J, leaving 11 bases between them. The CDR3 is 14 amino acids. In germline, CDR1 is SNHLY, CDR2 FYNNEI. The sample is drawn from a study of prognosis after radiotherapy for stage I lung cancer. Study-wide results and caveats: Metastatic and non-metastatic patients reportedly diverged in TRBV and TRBJ gene usage.

This TCR came from a donor at least 50 years old with non-small cell lung cancer. The V and J genes are TRBV2 and TRBJ2-7; maybe TRBD2 (6 bases). The sample was PBMCs, taken before or after stereotactic body radiation therapy (not recorded which). The CDR3 DNA reads as TGTGCCAGCAGTGGGGAGGAAAGTTCCTACGAGCAGTACTTC. It codes for CASSGEESSYEQYF.